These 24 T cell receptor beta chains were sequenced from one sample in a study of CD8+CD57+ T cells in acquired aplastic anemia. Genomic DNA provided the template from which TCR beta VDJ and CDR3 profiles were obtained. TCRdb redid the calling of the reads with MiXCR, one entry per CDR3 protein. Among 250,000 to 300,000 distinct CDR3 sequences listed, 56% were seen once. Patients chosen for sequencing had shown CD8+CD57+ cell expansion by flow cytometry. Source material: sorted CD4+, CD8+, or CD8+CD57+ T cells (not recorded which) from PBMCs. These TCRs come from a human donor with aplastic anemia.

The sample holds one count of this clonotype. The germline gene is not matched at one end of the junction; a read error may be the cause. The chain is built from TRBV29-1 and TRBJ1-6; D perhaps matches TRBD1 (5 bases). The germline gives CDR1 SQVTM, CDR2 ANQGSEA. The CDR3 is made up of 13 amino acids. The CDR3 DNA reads TGCAGCGTCGAAGAACAGTCAGGGTCACCCCTCCACTTT. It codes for CSVEEQSGSPLHF.

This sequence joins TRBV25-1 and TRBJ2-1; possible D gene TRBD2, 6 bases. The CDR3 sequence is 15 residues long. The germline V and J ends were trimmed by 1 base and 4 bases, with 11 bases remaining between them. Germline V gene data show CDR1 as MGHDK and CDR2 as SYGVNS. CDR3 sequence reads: CASSESTSLYNEQFF. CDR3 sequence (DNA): TGTGCCAGCAGTGAATCTACTAGCCTATACAATGAGCAGTTCTTC.

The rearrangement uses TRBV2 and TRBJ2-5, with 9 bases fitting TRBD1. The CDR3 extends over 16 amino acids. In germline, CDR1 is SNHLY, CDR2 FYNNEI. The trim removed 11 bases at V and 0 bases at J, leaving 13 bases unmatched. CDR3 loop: CASKRTGGRDQETQYF. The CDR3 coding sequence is TGTGCCTCCAAACGAACAGGGGGCCGTGACCAAGAGACCCAGTACTTC. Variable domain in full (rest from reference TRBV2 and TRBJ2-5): EPEVTQTPSHQVTQMGQEVILRCVPISNHLYFYWYRQILGQKVEFLVSFYNNEISEKSEIFDDQFSVERPDGSNFTLKIRSTKLEDSAMYFCASKRTGGRDQETQYFGPGTRLLVL.

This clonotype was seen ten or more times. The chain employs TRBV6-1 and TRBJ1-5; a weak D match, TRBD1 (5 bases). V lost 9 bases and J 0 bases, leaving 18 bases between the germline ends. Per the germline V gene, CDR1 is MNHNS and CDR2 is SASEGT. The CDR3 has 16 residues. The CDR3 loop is CASQLLGTGSNQPQHF. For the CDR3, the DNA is TGTGCCAGTCAACTACTGGGGACTGGTAGCAATCAGCCCCAGCATTTT.

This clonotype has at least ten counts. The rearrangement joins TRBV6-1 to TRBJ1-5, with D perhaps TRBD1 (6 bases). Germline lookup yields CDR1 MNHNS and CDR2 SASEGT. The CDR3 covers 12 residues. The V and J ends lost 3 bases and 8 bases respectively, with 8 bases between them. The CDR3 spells CASSDRGKPQHF. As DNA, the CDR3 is TGTGCCAGCAGTGATAGGGGGAAGCCCCAGCATTTT.

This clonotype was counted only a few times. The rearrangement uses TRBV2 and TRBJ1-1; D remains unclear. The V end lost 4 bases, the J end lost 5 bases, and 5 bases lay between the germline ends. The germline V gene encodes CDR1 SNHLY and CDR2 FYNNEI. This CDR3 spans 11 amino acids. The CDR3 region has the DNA TGTGCCAGCAGTGCGGGGACTGAAGCTTTCTTT. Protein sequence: CASSAGTEAFF. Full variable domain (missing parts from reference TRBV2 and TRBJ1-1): EPEVTQTPSHQVTQMGQEVILRCVPISNHLYFYWYRQILGQKVEFLVSFYNNEISEKSEIFDDQFSVERPDGSNFTLKIRSTKLEDSAMYFCASSAGTEAFFGQGTRLTVV.

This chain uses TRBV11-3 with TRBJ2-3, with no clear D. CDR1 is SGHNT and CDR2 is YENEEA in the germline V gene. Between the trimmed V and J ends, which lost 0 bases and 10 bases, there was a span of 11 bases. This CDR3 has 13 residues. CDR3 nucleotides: TGTGCCAGCAGCTTAGATACGACCTCGTCGCAGTATTTT. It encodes CASSLDTTSSQYF. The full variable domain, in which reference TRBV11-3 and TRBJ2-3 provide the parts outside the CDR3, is EAGVVQSPRYKIIEKKQPVAFWCNPISGHNTLYWYLQNLGQGPELLIRYENEEAVDDSQLPKDRFSAERLKGVDSTLKIQPAELGDSAVYLCASSLDTTSSQYFGPGTRLTVL.

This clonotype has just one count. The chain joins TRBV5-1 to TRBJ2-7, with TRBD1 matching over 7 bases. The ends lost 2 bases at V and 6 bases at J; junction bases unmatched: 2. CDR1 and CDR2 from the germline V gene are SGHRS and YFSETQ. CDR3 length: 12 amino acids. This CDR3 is CASSFTGAEQYF. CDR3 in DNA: TGCGCCAGCAGCTTCACAGGGGCCGAGCAGTACTTC.

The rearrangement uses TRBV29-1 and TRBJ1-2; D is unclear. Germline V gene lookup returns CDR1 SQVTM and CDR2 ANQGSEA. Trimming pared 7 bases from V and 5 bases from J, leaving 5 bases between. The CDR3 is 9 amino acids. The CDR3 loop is CSATYGYTF. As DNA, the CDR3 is TGCAGCGCGACTTATGGCTACACCTTC.

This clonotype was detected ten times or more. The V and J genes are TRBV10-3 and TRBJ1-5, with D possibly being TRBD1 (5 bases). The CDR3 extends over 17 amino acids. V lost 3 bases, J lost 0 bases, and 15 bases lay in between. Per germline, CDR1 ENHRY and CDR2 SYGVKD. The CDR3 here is CAISDRTQGNSNQPQHF. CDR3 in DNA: TGTGCCATCAGTGATAGGACACAAGGAAATAGCAATCAGCCCCAGCATTTT.

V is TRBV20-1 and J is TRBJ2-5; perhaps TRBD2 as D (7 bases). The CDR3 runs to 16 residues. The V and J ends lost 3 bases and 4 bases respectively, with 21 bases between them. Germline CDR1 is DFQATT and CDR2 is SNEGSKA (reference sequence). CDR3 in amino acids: CSASPRGGALAETQYF. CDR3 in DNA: TGCAGTGCTAGCCCCAGGGGAGGGGCCTTGGCAGAGACCCAGTACTTC.

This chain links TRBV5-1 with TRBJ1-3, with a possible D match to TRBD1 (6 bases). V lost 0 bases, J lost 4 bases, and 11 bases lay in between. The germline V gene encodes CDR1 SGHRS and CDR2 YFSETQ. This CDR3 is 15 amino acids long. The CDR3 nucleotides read TGCGCCAGCAGCTTGGTTGCAGGGGCAGGAAACACCATATATTTT. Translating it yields CASSLVAGAGNTIYF.

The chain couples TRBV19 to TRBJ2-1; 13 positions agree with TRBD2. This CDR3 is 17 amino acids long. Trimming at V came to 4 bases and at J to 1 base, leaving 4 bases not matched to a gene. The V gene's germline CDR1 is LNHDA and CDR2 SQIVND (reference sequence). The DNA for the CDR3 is TGTGCCAGTAGTACCGGACTAGCGGGAGCATCCTACAATGAGCAGTTCTTC. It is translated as CASSTGLAGASYNEQFF.

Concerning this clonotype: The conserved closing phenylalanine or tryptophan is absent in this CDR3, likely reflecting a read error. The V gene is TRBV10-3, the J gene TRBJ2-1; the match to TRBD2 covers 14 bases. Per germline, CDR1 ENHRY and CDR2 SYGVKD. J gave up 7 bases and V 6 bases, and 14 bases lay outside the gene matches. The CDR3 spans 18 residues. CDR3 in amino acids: CAISMSLPGLAGDNEQFS. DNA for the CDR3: TGTGCCATCAGCATGTCACTACCGGGACTAGCGGGGGATAATGAGCAGTTCTCC.

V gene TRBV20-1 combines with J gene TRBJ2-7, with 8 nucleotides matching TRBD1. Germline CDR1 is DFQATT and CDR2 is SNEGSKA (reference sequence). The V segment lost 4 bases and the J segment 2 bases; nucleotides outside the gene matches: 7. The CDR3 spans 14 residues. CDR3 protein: CSATPGTGPYEQYF. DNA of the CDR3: TGCAGTGCTACCCCCGGGACAGGACCCTACGAGCAGTACTTC.

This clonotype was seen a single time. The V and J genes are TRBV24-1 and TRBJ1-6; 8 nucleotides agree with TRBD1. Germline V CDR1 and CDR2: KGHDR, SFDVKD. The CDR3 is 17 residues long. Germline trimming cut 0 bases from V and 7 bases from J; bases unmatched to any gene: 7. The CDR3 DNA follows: TGTGCCACCAGTGATTTGCGCGGGACAGGACTAAATTCACCCCTCCACTTT. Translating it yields CATSDLRGTGLNSPLHF.

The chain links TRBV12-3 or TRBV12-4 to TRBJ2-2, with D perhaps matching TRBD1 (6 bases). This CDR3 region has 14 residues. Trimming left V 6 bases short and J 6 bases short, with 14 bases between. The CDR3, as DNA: TGTGCCAGCAGCTCACAGGGTGGGGCCGGGGAGCTGTTTTTT. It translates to CASSSQGGAGELFF.

The CDR3 nucleotides are TGTGCCAGCAGTTACACCATCAGGGGCACTGAAGCTTTCTTT. The encoded protein is CASSYTIRGTEAFF. The chain joins TRBV6-5 to TRBJ1-1, with D possibly matching TRBD1 (6 bases). Germline assignment: CDR1 MNHEY and CDR2 SVGAGI. The V end lost 2 bases, the J end lost 4 bases, and 11 bases lay between the germline ends. This CDR3 comprises 14 residues.

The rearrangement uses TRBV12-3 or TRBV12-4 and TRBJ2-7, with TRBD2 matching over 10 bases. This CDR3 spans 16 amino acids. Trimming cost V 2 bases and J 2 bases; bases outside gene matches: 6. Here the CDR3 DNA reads TGTGCCAGCAGTTTAATAGCGGGGGGTGCCACCTACGAGCAGTACTTC. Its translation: CASSLIAGGATYEQYF.

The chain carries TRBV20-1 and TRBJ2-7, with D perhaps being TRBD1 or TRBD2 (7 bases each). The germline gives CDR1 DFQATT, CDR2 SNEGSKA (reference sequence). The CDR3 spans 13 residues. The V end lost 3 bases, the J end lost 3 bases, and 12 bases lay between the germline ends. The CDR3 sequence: CSASPGGDYEQYF. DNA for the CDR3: TGCAGTGCTAGTCCAGGGGGGGACTACGAGCAGTACTTC.

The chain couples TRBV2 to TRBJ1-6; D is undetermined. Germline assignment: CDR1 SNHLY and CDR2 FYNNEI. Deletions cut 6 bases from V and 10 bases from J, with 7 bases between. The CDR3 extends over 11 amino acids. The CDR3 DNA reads TGTGCCAGCAGGGGGAGGTCACCCCTCCACTTT. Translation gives CASRGRSPLHF.

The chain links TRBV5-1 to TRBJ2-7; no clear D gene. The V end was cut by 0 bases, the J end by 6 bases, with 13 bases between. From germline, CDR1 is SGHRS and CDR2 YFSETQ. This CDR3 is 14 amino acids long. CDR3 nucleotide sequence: TGCGCCAGCAGCTTGGCGTATTCGATAGGCGAGCAGTACTTC. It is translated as CASSLAYSIGEQYF. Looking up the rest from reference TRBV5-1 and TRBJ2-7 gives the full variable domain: KAGVTQTPRYLIKTRGQQVTLSCSPISGHRSVSWYQQTPGQGLQFLFEYFSETQRNKGNFPGRFSGRQFSNSRSEMNVSTLELGDSALYLCASSLAYSIGEQYFGPGTRLTVT.

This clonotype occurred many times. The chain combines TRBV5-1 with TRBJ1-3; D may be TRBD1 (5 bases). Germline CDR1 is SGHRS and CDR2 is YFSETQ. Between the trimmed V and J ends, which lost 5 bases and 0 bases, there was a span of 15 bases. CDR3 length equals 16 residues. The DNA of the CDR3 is TGCGCCAGCAGTTCACAGGTCCTTGGCTCTGGAAACACCATATATTTT. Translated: CASSSQVLGSGNTIYF.

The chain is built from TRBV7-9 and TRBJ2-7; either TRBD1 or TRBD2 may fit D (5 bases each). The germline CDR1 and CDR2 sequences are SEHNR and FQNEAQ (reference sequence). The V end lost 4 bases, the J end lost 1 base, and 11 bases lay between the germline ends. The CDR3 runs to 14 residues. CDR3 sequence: CASSSWDGSYEQYF. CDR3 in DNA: TGTGCCAGCAGCTCCTGGGACGGATCCTACGAGCAGTACTTC.